The rows below give T cell receptor beta chains drawn from one sample of a study of a mutant IDH1 vaccine in newly diagnosed glioma. TCRdb's table, derived via immunoSEQ multiplex PCR, lists solely in-frame clones and lacks some. The table has tens of thousands of clones, more than 90% seen once. The specimen was PBMCs, collected from a glioma patient treated with radiotherapy, temozolomide or both. The source is a man aged 18 to 29 with glioma. Both conserved end residues are part of each CDR3. A D gene is named only where the DNA matches it firmly. Clone size appears in some rows only: once, few, many, or a class for an expanded clone.

.	TRBV7-9	TRBJ1-5	.	CASSLGGATQPQHF	TGTGCCAGCAGCTTAGGGGGGGCCACTCAGCCCCAGCATTTT
.	TRBV4-3	TRBJ2-7	.	CASSQDRGPYEQYF	TGCGCCAGCAGCCAAGACAGGGGTCCCTACGAGCAGTACTTC
.	TRBV4-1	TRBJ2-6	.	CASSQGGRGPTGANVLTF	TGCGCCAGCAGCCAAGGAGGCCGGGGGCCGACTGGGGCCAACGTCCTGACTTTC
.	TRBV5-8	TRBJ2-7	.	CASSLAPAVQYF	TGTGCCAGCAGCTTGGCCCCCGCGGTGCAGTACTTC
.	TRBV29-1	TRBJ2-2	.	CSVGEKTGELFF	TGCAGCGTTGGGGAGAAAACCGGGGAGCTGTTTTTT
TRBD2	TRBV6-1	TRBJ2-2	.	CASSEGTSGKGELFF	TGTGCCAGCAGTGAAGGGACTAGCGGGAAGGGGGAGCTGTTTTTT
.	TRBV14	TRBJ2-4	.	CASSQDRAKNIQYF	TGTGCCAGCAGCCAAGACAGGGCCAAAAACATTCAGTACTTC
.	TRBV15	TRBJ2-1	once	CATTRGGSFNEQFF	TGTGCCACCACTAGAGGAGGGAGCTTCAATGAGCAGTTCTTC
.	TRBV29-1	TRBJ2-7	.	CSVERQVGEQYF	TGCAGCGTTGAAAGACAGGTGGGGGAGCAGTACTTC
TRBD1	TRBV5-8	TRBJ1-5	.	CASSFQRGQQPQHF	TGTGCCAGCAGCTTCCAGAGGGGGCAACAGCCCCAGCATTTT
.	TRBV18	TRBJ1-5	.	CASSSRQEQPQHF	TGTGCCAGCTCATCACGACAGGAGCAGCCCCAGCATTTT
TRBD1	TRBV6-5	TRBJ1-5	.	CASSLRTGRQPQHF	TGTGCCAGCAGTCTTCGGACAGGGCGACAGCCCCAGCATTTT
.	TRBV27	TRBJ2-7	.	CASSFSPMGLLGEQYF	TGTGCCAGCAGTTTCTCCCCGATGGGGCTTCTTGGGGAGCAGTACTTC
.	TRBV5-1	TRBJ2-3	.	CASSERDTDTQYF	TGCGCCAGCAGTGAGAGGGACACAGATACGCAGTATTTT
.	TRBV5-5	TRBJ1-2	.	CASSLERGRGYTF	TGTGCCAGCAGCTTGGAGCGGGGAAGGGGCTACACCTTC
.	TRBV5-1	TRBJ1-1	once	CASLAGPDTEAFF	TGCGCCAGCTTGGCGGGGCCCGACACTGAAGCTTTCTTT
TRBD2	TRBV5-5	TRBJ2-7	.	CASSGGSFYEQYF	TGTGCCAGCAGCGGCGGGAGTTTCTACGAGCAGTACTTC
.	TRBV19	TRBJ1-3	.	CASSTDRGNTIYF	TGTGCCAGTAGTACCGACAGAGGAAACACCATATATTTT
TRBD1	TRBV5-1	TRBJ2-5	.	CASSPQDRAEETQYF	TGCGCCAGCAGCCCCCAGGACAGGGCTGAAGAGACCCAGTACTTC
TRBD1	TRBV6-5	TRBJ2-5	.	CASSPGQGKQTQYF	TGTGCCAGCAGTCCCGGACAGGGGAAGCAGACCCAGTACTTC
.	TRBV6-5	TRBJ1-1	.	CASSLGPRVTEAFF	TGTGCCAGCAGTCTCGGACCCCGGGTCACTGAAGCTTTCTTT
TRBD2	TRBV2	TRBJ2-1	.	CASSYKTSGRGFF	TGTGCCAGCAGTTATAAAACTAGCGGGAGGGGGTTCTTC
.	TRBV7-6	TRBJ2-5	few	CASSPGTRETQYF	TGTGCCAGCAGCCCCGGGACTCGAGAGACCCAGTACTTC
TRBD1	TRBV11-2	TRBJ1-3	.	CASSSPGGPSKVTGNTIYF	TGTGCCAGCAGCTCCCCCGGGGGCCCGAGTAAGGTGACAGGGAACACCATATATTTT
.	TRBV2	TRBJ2-7	.	CASSVDPAGAQYF	TGTGCCAGCAGTGTAGATCCAGCTGGGGCTCAGTACTTC
TRBD1	TRBV30	TRBJ2-7	.	CAWSVQGYEQYF	TGTGCCTGGAGTGTACAGGGGTACGAGCAGTACTTC
.	TRBV27	TRBJ1-6	.	CASSSLEGRRLNNSNSPLHF	TGTGCCAGCAGTAGCCTCGAGGGCAGAAGACTAAACAATTCTAATTCACCCCTCCACTTT
.	TRBV4-1	TRBJ1-1	.	CASSHPKNTEAFF	TGCGCCAGCAGCCATCCAAAGAACACTGAAGCTTTCTTT
.	TRBV5-5	TRBJ1-1	.	CASSPSIMRNTEAFF	TGTGCCAGCAGCCCGTCGATTATGAGGAACACTGAAGCTTTCTTT
TRBD1	TRBV10-3	TRBJ1-6	.	CAIRGTVSSPLHF	TGTGCCATCAGAGGGACAGTTAGTTCACCCCTCCACTTT
TRBD1	TRBV28	TRBJ1-5	.	CASSLSQGINQPQHF	TGTGCCAGCAGTTTATCACAGGGGATAAATCAGCCCCAGCATTTT
.	TRBV5-1	TRBJ2-1	.	CASSLGISDGDEQFF	TGCGCCAGCAGCTTGGGGATTTCGGACGGGGATGAGCAGTTCTTC
.	TRBV18	TRBJ1-5	.	CASSATGTYSNQPQHF	TGTGCCAGCTCAGCGACCGGGACATATAGCAATCAGCCCCAGCATTTT
TRBD2	TRBV7-2	TRBJ2-3	.	CASRSGQTDTQYF	TGTGCCAGCCGTAGCGGGCAGACAGATACGCAGTATTTT
TRBD2	TRBV7-2	TRBJ2-7	.	CASSPRTSGTLSYEQYF	TGTGCCAGCAGCCCGCGGACTAGCGGGACTCTCTCCTACGAGCAGTACTTC
TRBD1	TRBV29-1	TRBJ2-5	.	CSALDRGRETQYF	TGCAGCGCTTTGGACAGGGGGCGGGAGACCCAGTACTTC